This is a list of T cell receptor beta chains from one sample in a study of vaccination and CD4 T cells after COVID-19. These receptors have no identified antigens. MiXCR was run by TCRdb on the PCR reads, yielding one entry per CDR3 protein. The repertoire holds under 20,000 distinct CDR3 sequences, with roughly 30% as singletons. The specimen sequenced was cultured CD4+ T cells from blood. The receptors originated from a human donor with COVID-19. Both conserved end residues are part of each CDR3. A D gene is named only where the DNA matches it firmly. Size tells how often a clone was seen (once, few, many) or the class of an expanded clone, and some rows leave it out.

J,V,size,D,CDR3,DNA
TRBJ2-3,TRBV6-1,few,NA,CASSGRDSTDTQYF,TGTGCCAGCAGTGGTAGGGACTCCACAGATACGCAGTATTTT
TRBJ2-1,TRBV6-1,few,TRBD2,CASRNSGGYDNEQFF,TGTGCCAGCAGGAATAGCGGGGGGTACGACAATGAGCAGTTCTTC
TRBJ1-2,TRBV20-1,NA,NA,CSARERQLYGYTF,TGCAGTGCTAGAGAAAGACAGCTCTATGGCTACACCTTC
TRBJ1-5,TRBV7-2,few,NA,CASSSRGDSNQPQHF,TGTGCCAGCAGCTCCCGGGGGGATAGCAATCAGCCCCAGCATTTT
TRBJ1-1,TRBV6-5,few,TRBD1,CASSYGQAARGTEAFF,TGTGCCAGCAGTTACGGACAGGCCGCTCGGGGCACTGAAGCTTTCTTT
TRBJ2-7,TRBV6-1,NA,TRBD1,CASSPNPTGSPHEQYF,TGTGCCAGCAGTCCTAACCCGACAGGGTCCCCCCACGAGCAGTACTTC
TRBJ2-5,TRBV6-1,NA,TRBD1,CASSPLSQGAIQETQYF,TGTGCCAGCAGCCCCCTCTCCCAGGGGGCGATCCAAGAGACCCAGTACTTC
TRBJ1-2,TRBV7-9,NA,TRBD1,CASSFATGGWLGYTF,TGTGCCAGCAGCTTCGCGACAGGGGGATGGTTAGGCTACACCTTC
TRBJ2-1,TRBV6-5,NA,NA,CASSYWGVKNNEQFF,TGTGCCAGCAGTTACTGGGGAGTTAAGAACAATGAGCAGTTCTTC
TRBJ1-6,TRBV5-5,NA,NA,CASSSRVDYNSPLHF,TGTGCCAGCAGCTCCCGGGTCGACTATAATTCACCCCTCCACTTT
TRBJ1-1,TRBV2,NA,TRBD1,CAQGGREAFF,TGTGCGCAGGGGGGACGGGAAGCTTTCTTT
TRBJ1-5,TRBV20-1,NA,TRBD1,CSAWDRYSLMENQPQHF,TGCAGTGCTTGGGACAGGTACTCTCTCATGGAGAATCAGCCCCAGCATTTT
TRBJ2-7,TRBV20-1,NA,NA,CSARTTLYEQYF,TGCAGTGCTAGGACTACCCTCTACGAGCAGTACTTC
TRBJ1-2,TRBV14,NA,NA,CASSQPMGHGYTF,TGTGCCAGCAGCCAGCCCATGGGGCATGGCTACACCTTC
TRBJ1-5,TRBV28,NA,NA,CASGPSNQPQHF,TGTGCCAGTGGACCTAGCAATCAGCCCCAGCATTTT
TRBJ2-5,TRBV11-2,NA,TRBD2,CASSLARAGGLWTQYF,TGTGCCAGCAGCTTAGCTAGAGCGGGGGGGCTATGGACCCAGTACTTC
TRBJ2-5,TRBV28,NA,TRBD1,CASRDRGQTQYF,TGTGCCAGCAGGGACAGGGGTCAGACCCAGTACTTC
TRBJ1-2,TRBV19,once,NA,CASSIPDNYGYTF,TGTGCCAGTAGTATCCCAGACAACTATGGCTACACCTTC
TRBJ1-5,TRBV9,NA,NA,CASSAEDGYNQPQHF,TGTGCCAGCAGCGCAGAGGACGGTTACAATCAGCCCCAGCATTTT
TRBJ1-2,TRBV5-1,NA,NA,CASTQEEGNYGYTF,TGCGCCAGCACACAAGAGGAAGGGAACTATGGCTACACCTTC
TRBJ1-1,TRBV20-1,NA,NA,CSAREAGTFDTEAFF,TGCAGTGCTAGAGAAGCCGGGACTTTCGACACTGAAGCTTTCTTT
TRBJ2-7,TRBV20-1,NA,NA,CSAYTPDEQYF,TGCAGTGCTTATACCCCAGACGAGCAGTACTTC
TRBJ2-1,TRBV6-1,NA,TRBD2,CASSRTSGGAVGYEQFF,TGTGCCAGCAGTCGGACTAGCGGGGGGGCCGTTGGATATGAGCAGTTCTTC
TRBJ2-1,TRBV7-9,NA,TRBD2,CASSLGSSGGLQFF,TGTGCCAGCAGCTTAGGTAGTAGCGGGGGGCTGCAGTTCTTC
TRBJ2-3,TRBV10-1,NA,NA,CASSESSGMGTDTQYF,TGCGCCAGCAGTGAGAGTTCCGGGATGGGGACAGATACGCAGTATTTT
TRBJ2-2,TRBV19,few,NA,CASKNSRDTGELFF,TGTGCCAGTAAGAACAGCCGAGACACCGGGGAGCTGTTTTTT
TRBJ1-1,TRBV6-2/TRBV6-3,few,NA,CASSYGGAMNTEAFF,TGTGCCAGCAGTTACGGGGGAGCCATGAACACTGAAGCTTTCTTT
TRBJ2-5,TRBV4-2,NA,TRBD2,CASSGTSGGQETQYF,TGTGCCAGCAGTGGGACTAGCGGGGGCCAAGAGACCCAGTACTTC
TRBJ2-5,TRBV6-1,few,TRBD2,CASSGGLVQETQYF,TGTGCCAGCAGTGGGGGACTAGTCCAAGAGACCCAGTACTTC
TRBJ1-5,TRBV5-8,few,TRBD1,CASSGNDRVSQPQHF,TGTGCCAGCAGCGGGAACGACAGGGTCTCTCAGCCCCAGCATTTT
TRBJ2-5,TRBV7-2,few,NA,CASGQTRQETQYF,TGTGCCAGCGGTCAGACGAGACAAGAGACCCAGTACTTC
TRBJ1-5,TRBV12-3/TRBV12-4,NA,NA,CASSTRALRGNQPQHF,TGTGCCAGCAGTACTCGGGCCCTCCGGGGCAATCAGCCCCAGCATTTT
TRBJ2-5,TRBV5-1,NA,TRBD2,CASFRGLAGTRQETQYF,TGTGCCAGCTTTAGGGGGCTAGCGGGGACCCGACAAGAGACCCAGTACTTC
TRBJ2-4,TRBV20-1,NA,NA,CSAHLTGSKNIQYF,TGCAGTGCCCACCTTACAGGGTCCAAAAACATTCAGTACTTC
TRBJ2-2,TRBV5-1,NA,TRBD2,CASSLWSGGAWTGELFF,TGCGCCAGCAGCTTGTGGAGCGGGGGAGCATGGACCGGGGAGCTGTTTTTT
TRBJ1-2,TRBV7-9,few,NA,CASARRNPNYGYTF,TGTGCCAGCGCTCGTCGAAACCCTAACTATGGCTACACCTTC
TRBJ2-3,TRBV7-2,NA,TRBD2,CASSPGGYTDMQYF,TGTGCCAGCAGCCCGGGGGGGTACACAGATATGCAGTATTTT
TRBJ1-2,TRBV6-1,few,NA,CASSRRTGSGGYTF,TGTGCCAGCAGCCGAAGAACAGGGAGTGGGGGCTACACCTTC
TRBJ1-4,TRBV6-5,NA,TRBD1,CASSYSTGDGEKLFF,TGTGCCAGCAGTTACTCAACAGGGGATGGCGAAAAACTGTTTTTT
TRBJ2-1,TRBV6-2/TRBV6-3,NA,TRBD2,CASSYSSGGAFNEQFF,TGTGCCAGCAGTTATTCTAGCGGGGGGGCCTTCAATGAGCAGTTCTTC
TRBJ1-1,TRBV6-1,NA,NA,CASSTDRLAGVTEAFF,TGTGCCAGCAGTACTGACAGGCTTGCAGGTGTCACTGAAGCTTTCTTT
TRBJ1-6,TRBV6-1,NA,NA,CASRSDRASGSYNSPLHF,TGTGCCAGCAGGAGTGACAGAGCGTCAGGGTCCTATAATTCACCCCTCCACTTT
TRBJ2-5,TRBV20-1,few,NA,CSAQGATSRETQYF,TGCAGTGCTCAGGGCGCTACGAGTCGGGAGACCCAGTACTTC
TRBJ2-6,TRBV5-8,NA,NA,CASSFRVSGANVLTF,TGTGCCAGCAGCTTCAGGGTATCTGGGGCCAACGTCCTGACTTTC
TRBJ1-1,TRBV28,few,NA,CASSYRTTEAFF,TGTGCCAGCAGCTACAGAACCACTGAAGCTTTCTTT
TRBJ2-2,TRBV24-1,NA,NA,CATSDLTQDTTGELFF,TGTGCCACCAGTGACCTTACCCAAGACACAACCGGGGAGCTGTTTTTT
TRBJ2-5,TRBV24-1,few,NA,CATSESEKWGKGETQYF,TGTGCCACCAGTGAATCAGAAAAGTGGGGGAAGGGAGAGACCCAGTACTTC
TRBJ2-7,TRBV20-1,NA,NA,CSARDGRGQYF,TGCAGTGCTAGGGACGGTCGCGGGCAGTACTTC